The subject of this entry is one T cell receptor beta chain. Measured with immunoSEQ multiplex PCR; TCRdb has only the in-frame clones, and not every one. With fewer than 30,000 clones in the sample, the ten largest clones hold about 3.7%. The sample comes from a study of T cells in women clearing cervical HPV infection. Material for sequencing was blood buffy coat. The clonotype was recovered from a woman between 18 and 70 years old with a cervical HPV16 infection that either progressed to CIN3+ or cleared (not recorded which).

CDR3 DNA, as far as it was read: TGTGCCAGTAGTTCCCGACTAGCGGGGAGCACAGATACG. Its translation: CASSSRLAGSTDT. The whole CDR3 protein reads CASSSRLAGSTDTQYF. The gene calls are TRBV19 and TRBJ2-3; 11 bases map to TRBD2. The read finishes 3 residues shy of the CDR3 end, and the germline J gene is used to complete it. The CDR3 length is 16 residues. V lost 5 bases to trimming and J lost 0 bases; unmatched junction nucleotides: 4. Germline-derived CDR1 and CDR2 are LNHDA and SQIVND (reference sequence).